The present T cell receptor beta chain was sequenced within a study of early T cells in non-severe SARS-CoV-2 infection. This clonotype was detected ten times or more. MiXCR, applied by TCRdb to the 5' RACE reads, yields one record per CDR3 protein. The data hold fewer than 100,000 distinct CDR3 sequences, with around 13% observed a single time. The germline gives CDR1 MNHNY, CDR2 SVGAGI (reference sequence). The CDR3 extends over 17 amino acids. V lost 4 bases, J lost 4 bases, and 9 bases stayed unmatched. The chain links TRBV6-6 to TRBJ1-3, with 11 bases that match TRBD1. Sequencing was performed on whole blood. This receptor was obtained from an adult who was a healthcare worker with PCR-confirmed SARS-CoV-2 infection or an uninfected control (not recorded which). CDR3 loop: CASSLLGTGGGGNTIYF. Written as DNA, the CDR3 is TGTGCCAGCAGTTTGTTGGGGACAGGGGGAGGCGGAAACACCATATATTTT.